This is a list of T cell receptor beta chains from one sample in a study of T cell repertoires in ileal Crohn's disease. The protocol was immunoSEQ multiplex PCR, while the TCRdb copy is restricted to in-frame clones and leaves out a portion. The sample contains 15,000 or so clones, 80% to 90% of which appear only once. The sequenced material came from ileal tissue. These receptors came from an adult with Crohn's disease. CDR3s include the opening cysteine and the closing phenylalanine or tryptophan. Each record gives: J gene, V gene, clone size, CDR3 protein. A row's size may be missing; if present it is once, few, many or a size class.

TRBJ1-1,TRBV7-9,NA,CASSKRNKNTEAFF
TRBJ1-2,TRBV27,NA,CASSMTGGVGYTF
TRBJ1-5,TRBV28,NA,CASTPGGPTKHF
TRBJ2-1,TRBV5-4,few,CASSRSLAVNEQFF
TRBJ1-6,TRBV28,NA,CASSFSDRGNSPLHF
TRBJ2-5,TRBV5-6,once,CASSFGTRAETQYF
TRBJ1-2,TRBV7-9,once,CASTRPGVNYGYTF
TRBJ2-7,TRBV30,NA,CAWSVKEGQYF
TRBJ1-6,TRBV7-2,NA,CASSSHSRQSSRTPLHF
TRBJ2-7,TRBV29-1,NA,CSGGGTSGREQYF
TRBJ2-3,TRBV5-1,NA,CASTWGGSPTDTQYF